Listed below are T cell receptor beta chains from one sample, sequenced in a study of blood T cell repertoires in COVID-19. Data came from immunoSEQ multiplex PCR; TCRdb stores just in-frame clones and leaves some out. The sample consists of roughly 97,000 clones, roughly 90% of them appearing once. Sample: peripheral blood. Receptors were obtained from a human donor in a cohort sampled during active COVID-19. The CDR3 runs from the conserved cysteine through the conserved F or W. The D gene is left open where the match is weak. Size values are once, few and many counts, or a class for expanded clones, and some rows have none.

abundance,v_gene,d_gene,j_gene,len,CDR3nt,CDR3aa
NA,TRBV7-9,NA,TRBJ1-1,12,TGTGCCAGTTTTGCAGTTAACACTGAAGCTTTCTTT,CASFAVNTEAFF
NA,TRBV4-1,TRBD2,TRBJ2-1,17,TGCGCCAGCAGCCAAGGAGGCGCGGCGGGAGGCACTAGTGAGCAGTTCTTC,CASSQGGAAGGTSEQFF
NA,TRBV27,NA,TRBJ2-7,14,TGTGCCAGCAGCGGACAACAAAGCTCCTACGAGCAGTACTTC,CASSGQQSSYEQYF
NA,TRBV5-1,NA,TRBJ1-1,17,TGCGCCAGCAGCTTGAGGGCAGGCGGCGTATTGAGGGAACAAGCTTTCTTT,CASSLRAGGVLREQAFF
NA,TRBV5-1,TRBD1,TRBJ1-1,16,TGCGCCAGCAGCTTTTCCACGCAGGGGGGGAACACTGAAGCTTTCTTT,CASSFSTQGGNTEAFF
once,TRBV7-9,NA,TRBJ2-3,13,TGTGCCAGCAGCCTAACGTCGGGGGATACGCAGTATTTT,CASSLTSGDTQYF
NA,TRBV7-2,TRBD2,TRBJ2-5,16,TGTGCCAGCAGCCTAGGGACTAGCGGGGGGCAAGAGACCCAGTACTTC,CASSLGTSGGQETQYF
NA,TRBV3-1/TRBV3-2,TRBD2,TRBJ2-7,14,TGTGCCAGCAGCCAACTAGCGGGAGTTGGTGAGCAGTACTTC,CASSQLAGVGEQYF
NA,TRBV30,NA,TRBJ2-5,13,TGTGCCTGGAGTCCTCAGATACAAGAGACCCAGTACTTC,CAWSPQIQETQYF
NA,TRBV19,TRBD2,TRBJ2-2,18,TGTGCCAGTAGTTCGGGACTCGCGGGGGGGGTTGACACCGGGGAGCTGTTTTTT,CASSSGLAGGVDTGELFF
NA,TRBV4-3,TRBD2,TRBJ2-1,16,TGCGCCAGCAGCCTGCGACTAGCGGGATTTTACAATGAGCAGTTCTTC,CASSLRLAGFYNEQFF
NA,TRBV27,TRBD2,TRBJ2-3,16,TGTGCCAGCAGTTTGTTTAGCGGGGGGGCTTGGAATACGCAGTATTTT,CASSLFSGGAWNTQYF
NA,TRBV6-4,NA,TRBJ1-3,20,TGTGCCAGCAGTGAATACCGCAGAACCCGGGGACAACCCTCTGGAAACACCATATATTTT,CASSEYRRTRGQPSGNTIYF
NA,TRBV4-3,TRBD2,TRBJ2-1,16,TGCGCCAGCAGCCAGGGACTAGCGGGAGGGAACAATGAGCAGTTCTTC,CASSQGLAGGNNEQFF
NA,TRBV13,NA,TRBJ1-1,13,TGTGCCAGCAGCTTAACAGATTTCACTGAAGCTTTCTTT,CASSLTDFTEAFF
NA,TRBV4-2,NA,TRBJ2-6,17,TGTGCCAGCAGCCAAGAGGGGGGAACAACTGGGGCCAACGTCCTGACTTTC,CASSQEGGTTGANVLTF
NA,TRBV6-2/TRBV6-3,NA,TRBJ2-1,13,TGTGCCAGCAGTTACTCCCTACGCAATGAGCAGTTCTTC,CASSYSLRNEQFF
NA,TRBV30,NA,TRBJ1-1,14,TGTGCCTGGACCCTAGGGGTGCGCGGCGCTGAAGCTTTCTTT,CAWTLGVRGAEAFF
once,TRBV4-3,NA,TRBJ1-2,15,TGCGCCAGCAGCCAATCGCCGCGGGGGGACTATGGCTACACCTTC,CASSQSPRGDYGYTF
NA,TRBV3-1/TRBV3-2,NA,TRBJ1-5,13,TGTGCCAGCAGCCAAGTTCCGGGTCAGCCCCAGCATTTT,CASSQVPGQPQHF
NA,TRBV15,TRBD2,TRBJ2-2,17,TGTGCCACCAGCAGAGGAGCGGGGGTAGCGGTCACCGGGGAGCTGTTTTTT,CATSRGAGVAVTGELFF
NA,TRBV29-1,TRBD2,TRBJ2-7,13,TGCAGCGTTTGGGGACTAGCGGACTACGAGCAGTACTTC,CSVWGLADYEQYF
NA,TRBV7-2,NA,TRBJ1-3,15,TGTGCCAGCAGCTGGGACTCCCAGACTGGAAACACCATATATTTT,CASSWDSQTGNTIYF
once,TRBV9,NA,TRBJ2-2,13,TGTGCCAGCGGGATGGCGGGTGTCGGAGAGCTGTTTTTT,CASGMAGVGELFF
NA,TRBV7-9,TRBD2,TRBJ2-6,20,TGTGCCAGCAGCCGGGGATCCGGTAGCGGGAGGGTGTCTGGGGCCAACGTCCTGACTTTC,CASSRGSGSGRVSGANVLTF
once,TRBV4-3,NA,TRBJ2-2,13,TGCGCCAGCCGTACTAGCAACACCGGGGAGCTGTTTTTT,CASRTSNTGELFF
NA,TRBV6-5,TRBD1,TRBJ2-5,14,TGTGCCAGCAGTTATCACAGGGGGCAAGAGACCCAGTACTTC,CASSYHRGQETQYF
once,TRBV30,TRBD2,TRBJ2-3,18,TGTGCCTGGAGTGTAATCCCAAAAACTAGCGGGAGAGCAGATACGCAGTATTTT,CAWSVIPKTSGRADTQYF
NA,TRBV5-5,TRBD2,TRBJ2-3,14,TGTGCCAGCAGCTTGTGGGCGGGAGAGGATACGCAGTATTTT,CASSLWAGEDTQYF
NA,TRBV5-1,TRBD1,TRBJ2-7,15,TGCGCCAGCAGCTTGGTAGGCGACAGGGGGCACGAGCAGTACTTC,CASSLVGDRGHEQYF
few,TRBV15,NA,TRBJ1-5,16,TGTGCCACCAGCAGAGGGAACAGGGAAAGCAATCAGCCCCAGCATTTT,CATSRGNRESNQPQHF
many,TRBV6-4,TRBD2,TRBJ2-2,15,TGTGCCAGCACCCGGACTAGCGGCGACACCGGGGAGCTGTTTTTT,CASTRTSGDTGELFF
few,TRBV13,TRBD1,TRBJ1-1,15,TGTGCCAGCAGCTTGGGGACAGTCCTGAACACTGAAGCTTTCTTT,CASSLGTVLNTEAFF
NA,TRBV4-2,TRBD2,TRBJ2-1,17,TGTGCCAGCAGCCAAGGTTTCAGCGGGGGACCCTACAATGAGCAGTTCTTC,CASSQGFSGGPYNEQFF
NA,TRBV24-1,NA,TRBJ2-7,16,TGTGCCACCAGTGATGCCCGGACACTTAATCCCTACGAGCAGTACTTC,CATSDARTLNPYEQYF
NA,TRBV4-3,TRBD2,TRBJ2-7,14,TGCGCCAGCAGCCAAGCTAGCGGGGGGATAGACCAGTACTTC,CASSQASGGIDQYF
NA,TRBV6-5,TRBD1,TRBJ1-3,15,TGTGCCAGCCGTAGGGACAGGGGAACAGGAAACACCATATATTTT,CASRRDRGTGNTIYF
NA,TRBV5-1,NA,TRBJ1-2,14,TGCGCCAGCAGCTTGGAACGGGGGAGCTATGGCTACACCTTC,CASSLERGSYGYTF
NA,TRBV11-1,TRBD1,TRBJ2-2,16,TGTGCCAGCAGCTTTGCCCCGGGACAGGGGGTCGGGGAGCTGTTTTTT,CASSFAPGQGVGELFF
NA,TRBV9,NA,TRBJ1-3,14,TGTGCCAGCAGCGTAGGCAGCTCTGGAAACACCATATATTTT,CASSVGSSGNTIYF
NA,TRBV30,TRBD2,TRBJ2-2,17,TGTGCCTGGACCCCCTCGGGACTAGCGGGGGGGACCGGGGAGCTGTTTTTT,CAWTPSGLAGGTGELFF
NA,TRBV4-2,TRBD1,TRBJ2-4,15,TGTGCCAGCAGCCAAGACAGGGGGGCCAAAAACATTCAGTACTTC,CASSQDRGAKNIQYF
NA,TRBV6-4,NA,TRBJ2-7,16,TGTGCCAGCAGTGACCATGGGGGGACTGCCCCCTACGAGCAGTACTTC,CASSDHGGTAPYEQYF
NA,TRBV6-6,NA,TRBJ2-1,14,TGTGCCAGCAGTTCGCCCGGTGGGCGTGTTGAGCAGTTCTTC,CASSSPGGRVEQFF
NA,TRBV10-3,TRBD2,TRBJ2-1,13,TGTGCCATCACCAGGGAGGGTGGTCATGAGCAGTTCTTC,CAITREGGHEQFF